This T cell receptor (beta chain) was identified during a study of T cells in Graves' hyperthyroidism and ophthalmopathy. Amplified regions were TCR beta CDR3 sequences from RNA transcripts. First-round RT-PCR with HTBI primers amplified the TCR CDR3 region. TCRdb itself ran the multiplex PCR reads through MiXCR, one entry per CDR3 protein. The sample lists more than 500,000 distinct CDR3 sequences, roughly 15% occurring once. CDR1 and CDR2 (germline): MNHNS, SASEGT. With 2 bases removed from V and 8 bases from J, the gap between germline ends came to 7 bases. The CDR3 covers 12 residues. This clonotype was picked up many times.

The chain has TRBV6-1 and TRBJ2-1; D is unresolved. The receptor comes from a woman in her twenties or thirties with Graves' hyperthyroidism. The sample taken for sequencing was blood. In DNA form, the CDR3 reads TGTGCCAGCAGTGAATCCCTTGATGAGCAGTTCTTC. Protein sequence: CASSESLDEQFF.